One and the same sample provided the 23 T cell receptor beta chains below, sequenced in a study of blood T cells in healthy people across ages. The second PCR ran roughly 6 to 11 cycles with a sample-barcoded 5' primer and J-beta primers. TCRdb reanalysed the 5' RACE reads using MiXCR and keeps one entry per CDR3 protein. The sample consists of roughly 1,500,000 distinct CDR3 sequences, about 40% of them appearing once. Sequenced material: blood. The origin of the receptors is a woman under 30 in good health.

This clonotype was seen a single time. The chain joins TRBV12-3 or TRBV12-4 to TRBJ2-5, with D perhaps being TRBD1 or TRBD2 (5 bases each). This CDR3 contains 14 residues. Trimming shortened V by 7 bases and J by 2 bases, and 14 bases separated the two germline ends. The CDR3 loop reads CASTKNWGQETQYF. In DNA, the CDR3 is TGTGCCAGCACCAAAAATTGGGGGCAAGAGACCCAGTACTTC.

Many counts were recorded for this clonotype. This sequence joins TRBV4-1 and TRBJ1-2, with D unclear. Deletions cut 1 base from V and 0 bases from J, with 12 bases between. Germline CDR1 and CDR2: MGHRA and YSYEKL. The CDR3 has 16 amino acids. The chain's CDR3 is CASSQVARTANYGYTF. The CDR3 coding sequence is TGCGCCAGCAGCCAAGTTGCCAGGACGGCTAACTATGGCTACACCTTC.

V usage is TRBV12-3 or TRBV12-4 and J usage is TRBJ2-5; D is possibly TRBD2 (6 bases). V was cut by 5 bases and J by 5 bases, with 15 bases left in between. The CDR3 extends over 14 amino acids. CDR3 sequence reads: CASSTPGRGETQYF. The CDR3 nucleotides are TGTGCCAGCAGTACACCGGGCCGGGGGGAGACCCAGTACTTC.

The table lists this clonotype with a few counts. The chain uses TRBV7-6 and TRBJ2-1; 14 positions agree with TRBD2. This CDR3 has 16 residues. The V gene's germline CDR1 is SGHVS and CDR2 FNYEAQ. Losses at the gene ends were 4 bases for V and 8 bases for J; bases not matched to a gene: 7. The CDR3 loop is CASSSRLAGGVHEQFF. DNA of the CDR3: TGTGCCAGCAGCTCCCGACTAGCGGGGGGGGTACATGAGCAGTTCTTC. Using reference TRBV7-6 and TRBJ2-1 for the parts outside the CDR3, the full variable domain is GAGVSQSPRYKVTKRGQDVALRCDPISGHVSLYWYRQALGQGPEFLTYFNYEAQQDKSGLPNDRFSAERPEGSISTLTIQRTEQRDSAMYRCASSSRLAGGVHEQFFGPGTRLTVL.

This rearrangement joins TRBV12-3 or TRBV12-4 to TRBJ1-2; D remains unclear. This CDR3 is 15 amino acids long. Trimming removed 3 bases at V and 0 bases at J, with 11 bases between. The CDR3 DNA reads TGTGCCAGCAGTTTTAGGGCAGGTGCTAACTATGGCTACACCTTC. Translation: CASSFRAGANYGYTF.

The table lists this clonotype with a few counts. The chain links TRBV29-1 to TRBJ1-1, with D maybe TRBD1 (6 bases). Germline CDR1 is SQVTM and CDR2 is ANQGSEA. The V end lost 6 bases, the J end lost 2 bases, and 16 bases lay between the germline ends. The CDR3 is 14 amino acids. For the CDR3, the DNA is TGCAGCGTCGCTACAGGGAGATCTAACACTGAAGCTTTCTTT. Its protein is CSVATGRSNTEAFF.

This clonotype occurred once. One end of the junction is discordant with germline, which a read error may explain. The chain uses TRBV5-5 and TRBJ2-5; D not resolved. This CDR3 contains 11 residues. Germline V gene data show CDR1 as SGHKS and CDR2 as YYEKEE (reference sequence). The CDR3 DNA follows: TGTGCCATCAGCTTGTTCCCCCACCAGTACTTC. Translated: CAISLFPHQYF.

This clonotype has only one observation. The genes are TRBV2 and TRBJ1-5, with a tentative D call TRBD1 (6 bases). The CDR3 covers 15 residues. The germline V gene encodes CDR1 SNHLY and CDR2 FYNNEI. The germline V and J ends were trimmed by 7 bases and 4 bases, with 17 bases remaining between them. The CDR3 loop is CASTAEGVRNQPQHF. Here the CDR3 DNA reads TGTGCCAGCACTGCCGAGGGGGTACGTAATCAGCCCCAGCATTTT.

The J gene is TRBJ2-2, the V gene TRBV2; D gene unclear. V was cut by 2 bases and J by 6 bases, with 10 bases left in between. Germline CDR1 reads SNHLY; CDR2 reads FYNNEI. The CDR3 is made up of 14 amino acids. Here the CDR3 DNA reads TGTGCCAGCAGTGAATCCAGCCTCGCCGGGGAGCTGTTTTTT. The encoded protein is CASSESSLAGELFF.

This sequence joins TRBV28 and TRBJ2-5; 8 bases align to TRBD2. CDR3 length: 15 residues. The junction had 10 bases not matched to a gene; V was cut back by 8 bases and J by 2 bases. CDR1 is MDHEN, CDR2 SYDVKM, per germline. CDR3 in amino acids: CASGEGLVFQETQYF. DNA for the CDR3: TGTGCCAGCGGGGAGGGACTAGTTTTTCAAGAGACCCAGTACTTC.

The chain uses TRBV15 and TRBJ1-2; tentatively, D is TRBD1 (5 bases). Trimming took off 6 bases at V and 4 bases at J, with 12 bases between the two ends. The CDR3 length is 13 residues. CDR1 and CDR2 (germline): LNHNV, YYDKDF (reference sequence). The CDR3 nucleotides read TGTGCCACCAGGGGGACTGGCCTCTATGGCTACACCTTC. Its translation is CATRGTGLYGYTF.

In this sample, this clonotype turned up a few times. The J gene is TRBJ2-5, the V gene TRBV6-2 or TRBV6-3, with TRBD1 as a possible D gene (8 bases). In germline, CDR1 is MNHEY, CDR2 SVGEGT. The CDR3 sequence is 15 residues long. Trimming shortened V by 5 bases and J by 4 bases, and 17 bases separated the two germline ends. This chain's CDR3 is CASSPDRGGLETQYF. CDR3 nucleotide sequence: TGTGCCAGCAGTCCCGACAGGGGAGGGCTAGAGACCCAGTACTTC.

V gene TRBV19 combines with J gene TRBJ1-2; D possibly corresponds to TRBD1 (6 bases). The CDR3 covers 16 residues. V was shortened by 5 bases and J by 6 bases, with 22 bases between the two germline ends. Germline values: CDR1 LNHDA, CDR2 SQIVND (reference sequence). This chain's CDR3 is CASSPRTGHRVDGYTF. The CDR3 coding sequence is TGTGCCAGTAGTCCCCGAACGGGACACCGGGTCGATGGCTACACCTTC.

The rearrangement uses TRBV4-1 and TRBJ1-1, with TRBD1 identical over 8 bases. V shed 6 bases and J 11 bases; nucleotides not matched to a gene: 14. Looked up from germline, CDR1 is MGHRA and CDR2 is YSYEKL. CDR3 length: 14 residues. The DNA of the CDR3 is TGCGCCAGCAGGCCACCTCAGGCCAGGGGGCACGCTTTCTTT. Amino acid sequence: CASRPPQARGHAFF.

The V gene is TRBV9, the J gene TRBJ2-2; possibly TRBD1 for D (6 bases). Germline lookup yields CDR1 SGDLS and CDR2 YYNGEE. CDR3 size: 14 residues. Trimming took off 0 bases at V and 7 bases at J, with 10 bases between the two ends. In DNA, the CDR3 is TGTGCCAGCAGCGTAGGGGGGCTAGGCGGGGAGCTGTTTTTT. Its protein is CASSVGGLGGELFF.

Only a few counts were recorded for this clonotype. The genes are TRBV6-1 and TRBJ2-1; the D call may be TRBD1 or TRBD2 (6 bases each). This CDR3 comprises 16 residues. Deletions cut 6 bases from V and 6 bases from J, with 21 bases between. Germline CDR1 MNHNS, CDR2 SASEGT. The CDR3 protein is CASSPEHGGLGNEQFF. CDR3 DNA: TGTGCCAGCAGCCCCGAGCATGGGGGGCTGGGCAATGAGCAGTTCTTC.

This clonotype appeared a few times. The rearrangement uses TRBV7-9 and TRBJ2-7; D is uncertain. V gave up 5 bases and J gave up 0 bases, with 14 bases separating them. The V gene's germline CDR1 is SEHNR and CDR2 FQNEAQ (reference sequence). The CDR3 has 15 residues. The CDR3 DNA reads TGTGCCAGCAGCCTCAAAGGATGGGACTCCTACGAGCAGTACTTC. Its translation is CASSLKGWDSYEQYF. The full variable domain, completed using reference TRBV7-9 and TRBJ2-7, is DTGVSQNPRHKITKRGQNVTFRCDPISEHNRLYWYRQTLGQGPEFLTYFQNEAQLEKSRLLSDRFSAERPKGSFSTLEIQRTEQGDSAMYLCASSLKGWDSYEQYFGPGTRLTVT.

Note on this clonotype: The DNA is omitted, as the CDR3 cannot be located on it reliably, and the CDR3 follows TCRdb's listing. The rearrangement joins TRBV12-5 to TRBJ1-1. Germline V lookup: CDR1 LGHNT, CDR2 FRNRAP. The CDR3 has 14 amino acids, counting both end residues. Here the CDR3 reads CASGTVGPGTEVFF.

The chain employs TRBV3-1 and TRBJ2-3; 15 nucleotides agree with TRBD2. Germline CDR1 is LGHDT and CDR2 is YNNKEL (reference sequence). Trimming cost V 2 bases and J 2 bases; bases outside gene matches: 5. CDR3 length: 18 residues. CDR3 region: CASSQYGTSGGYTDTQYF. DNA of the CDR3: TGTGCCAGCAGCCAATACGGGACTAGCGGGGGGTACACAGATACGCAGTATTTT.

This clonotype has a handful of counts. V is TRBV5-1 and J is TRBJ2-1; possible D gene TRBD2, 6 bases. Trimming left V 7 bases short and J 4 bases short, with 21 bases between. In germline, CDR1 is SGHRS, CDR2 YFSETQ. The CDR3 runs to 16 residues. The CDR3 loop is CASRETSLINYNEQFF. CDR3 coding DNA: TGCGCCAGCCGGGAGACCAGTCTCATAAATTACAATGAGCAGTTCTTC.

The J gene is TRBJ1-5, the V gene TRBV2; no reliable D call. CDR3 length: 12 amino acids. V dropped 6 bases and J dropped 9 bases, with 12 bases sitting between them. Germline V lookup: CDR1 SNHLY, CDR2 FYNNEI. The CDR3 region is CASRTRAGPQHF. In nucleotides, the CDR3 is TGTGCCAGCAGAACCCGGGCGGGGCCCCAGCATTTT.

The chain joins TRBV5-5 to TRBJ1-2; 7 positions match TRBD1. V dropped 4 bases and J dropped 8; count of bases not matched to a gene: 11. Germline V CDR1 and CDR2: SGHKS, YYEKEE (reference sequence). CDR3 length: 14 amino acids. The CDR3, as DNA: TGTGCCAGCAGCCCCTACGACAGGGTTTCGGGCTACACCTTC. Its translation is CASSPYDRVSGYTF. The complete variable domain, with remaining parts taken from reference TRBV5-5 and TRBJ1-2, reads DAGVTQSPTHLIKTRGQQVTLRCSPISGHKSVSWYQQVLGQGPQFIFQYYEKEERGRGNFPDRFSARQFPNYSSELNVNALLLGDSALYLCASSPYDRVSGYTFGSGTRLTVV.

This clonotype was detected only a few times. The J gene is TRBJ2-7, the V gene TRBV13, with a tentative D call TRBD1 (6 bases). Germline V gene data show CDR1 as PRHDT and CDR2 as FYEKMQ (reference sequence). Between the trimmed V and J ends, which lost 5 bases and 4 bases, there was a span of 18 bases. This CDR3 comprises 15 residues. This chain's CDR3 is CASSRRQEAVYEQYF. The DNA for the CDR3 is TGTGCCAGCAGCCGGAGACAGGAGGCGGTTTACGAGCAGTACTTC.